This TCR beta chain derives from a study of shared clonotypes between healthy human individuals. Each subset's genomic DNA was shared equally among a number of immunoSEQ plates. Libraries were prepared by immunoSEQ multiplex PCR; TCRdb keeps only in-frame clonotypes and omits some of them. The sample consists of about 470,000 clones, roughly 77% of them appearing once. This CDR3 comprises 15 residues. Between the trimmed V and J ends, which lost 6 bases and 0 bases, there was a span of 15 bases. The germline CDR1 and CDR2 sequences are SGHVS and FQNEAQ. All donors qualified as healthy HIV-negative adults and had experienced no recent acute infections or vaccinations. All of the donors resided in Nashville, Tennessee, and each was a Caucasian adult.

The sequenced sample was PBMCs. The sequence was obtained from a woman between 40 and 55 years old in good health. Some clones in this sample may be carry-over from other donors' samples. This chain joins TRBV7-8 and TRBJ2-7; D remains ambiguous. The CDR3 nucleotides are TGTGCCAGCAGTTCGGACGGCAAGAGCTCCTACGAGCAGTACTTC. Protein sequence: CASSSDGKSSYEQYF.